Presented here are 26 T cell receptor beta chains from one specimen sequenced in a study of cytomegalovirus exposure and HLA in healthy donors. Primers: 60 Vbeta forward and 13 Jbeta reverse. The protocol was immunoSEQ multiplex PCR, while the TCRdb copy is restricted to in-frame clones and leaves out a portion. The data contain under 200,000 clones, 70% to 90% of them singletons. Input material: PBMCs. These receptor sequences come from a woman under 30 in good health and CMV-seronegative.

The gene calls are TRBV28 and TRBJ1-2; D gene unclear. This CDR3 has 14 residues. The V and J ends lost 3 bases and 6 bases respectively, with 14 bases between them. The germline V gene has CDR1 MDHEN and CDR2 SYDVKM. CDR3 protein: CASSFARAGDGYTF. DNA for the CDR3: TGTGCCAGCAGTTTTGCTCGGGCCGGGGATGGCTACACCTTC.

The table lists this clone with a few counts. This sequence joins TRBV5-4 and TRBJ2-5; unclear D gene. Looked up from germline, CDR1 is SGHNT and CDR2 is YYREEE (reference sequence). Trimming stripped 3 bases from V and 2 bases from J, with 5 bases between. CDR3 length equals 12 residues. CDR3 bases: TGTGCCAGCAGCTCCTTACAAGAGACCCAGTACTTC. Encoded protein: CASSSLQETQYF.

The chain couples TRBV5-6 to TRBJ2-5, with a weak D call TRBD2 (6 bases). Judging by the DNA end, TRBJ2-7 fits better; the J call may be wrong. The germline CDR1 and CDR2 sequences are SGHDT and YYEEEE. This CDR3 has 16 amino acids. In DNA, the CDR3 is TGTGCCAGCAGCTCGAAAGGAGGGATCCTTTCCTACGAGCAGTACTTC. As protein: CASSSKGGILSYEQYF.

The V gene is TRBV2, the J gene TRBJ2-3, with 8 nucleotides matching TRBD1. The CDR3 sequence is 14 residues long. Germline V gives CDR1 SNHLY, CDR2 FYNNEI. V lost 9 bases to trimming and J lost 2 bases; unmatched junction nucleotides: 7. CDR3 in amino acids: CARRTGTSTDTQYF. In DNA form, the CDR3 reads TGTGCCAGAAGGACAGGGACCTCCACAGATACGCAGTATTTT.

The CDR3 region is CASSLPERASYGYTF. The CDR3, as DNA: TGTGCCAGCAGCCTACCAGAGAGGGCGAGCTATGGCTACACCTTC. The V and J genes are TRBV7-9 and TRBJ1-2; D is ambiguous. The germline V gene has CDR1 SEHNR and CDR2 FQNEAQ (reference sequence). V was cut by 5 bases and J by 4 bases, with 17 bases left in between. The CDR3 has 15 residues. Full variable domain (remainder filled in from reference TRBV7-9 and TRBJ1-2): DTGVSQNPRHKITKRGQNVTFRCDPISEHNRLYWYRQTLGQGPEFLTYFQNEAQLEKSRLLSDRFSAERPKGSFSTLEIQRTEQGDSAMYLCASSLPERASYGYTFGSGTRLTVV.

The CDR3 protein is CASSSVTSSYEQYF. CDR3 coding DNA: TGTGCCAGCAGTTCGGTGACTAGCAGCTACGAGCAGTACTTC. V usage is TRBV28 and J usage is TRBJ2-7; 7 nucleotides line up with TRBD2. CDR1 and CDR2 (germline): MDHEN, SYDVKM. The CDR3 is 14 amino acids. V gave up 4 bases and J gave up 3 bases; unmatched junction bases: 6.

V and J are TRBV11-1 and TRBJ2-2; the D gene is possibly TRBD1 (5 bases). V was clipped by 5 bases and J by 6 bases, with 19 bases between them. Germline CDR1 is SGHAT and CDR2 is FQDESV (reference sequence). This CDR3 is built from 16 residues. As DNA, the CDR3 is TGTGCCAGCAGCCTGGCAGCAGGGTTTACCTCCGGGGAGCTGTTTTTT. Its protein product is CASSLAAGFTSGELFF.

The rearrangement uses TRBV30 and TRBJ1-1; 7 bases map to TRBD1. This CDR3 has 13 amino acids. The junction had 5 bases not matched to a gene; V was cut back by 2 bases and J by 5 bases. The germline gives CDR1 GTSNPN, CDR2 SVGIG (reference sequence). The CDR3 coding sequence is TGTGCCTGGAGTAGGGCAGGGGGGACTGAAGCTTTCTTT. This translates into CAWSRAGGTEAFF.

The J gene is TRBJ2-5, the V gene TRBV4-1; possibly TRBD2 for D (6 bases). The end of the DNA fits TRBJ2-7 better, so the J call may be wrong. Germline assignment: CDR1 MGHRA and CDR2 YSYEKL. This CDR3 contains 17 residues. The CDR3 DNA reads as TGCGCCAGCAGCCATGATACCGGGACTCAGGGCCCCTACGAGCAGTACTTC. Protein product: CASSHDTGTQGPYEQYF.

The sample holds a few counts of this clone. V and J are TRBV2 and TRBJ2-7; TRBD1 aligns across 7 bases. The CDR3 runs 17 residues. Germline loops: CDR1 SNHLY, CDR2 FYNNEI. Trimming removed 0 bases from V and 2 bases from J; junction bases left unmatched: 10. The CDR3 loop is CASSEARTGPATYEQYF. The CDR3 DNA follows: TGTGCCAGCAGTGAAGCGCGGACAGGACCCGCCACCTACGAGCAGTACTTC. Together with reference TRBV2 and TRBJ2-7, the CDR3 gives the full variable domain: EPEVTQTPSHQVTQMGQEVILRCVPISNHLYFYWYRQILGQKVEFLVSFYNNEISEKSEIFDDQFSVERPDGSNFTLKIRSTKLEDSAMYFCASSEARTGPATYEQYFGPGTRLTVT.

CDR3 nucleotides: TGCGCCAGCAGCCAAAATGAGCGGGAGATCTTCTACGAGCAGTACTTC. This codes for CASSQNEREIFYEQYF. V usage is TRBV4-3 and J usage is TRBJ2-7, with 8 bases aligning to TRBD2. The CDR3 spans 16 residues. CDR1 LGHNA and CDR2 YSLEER come from the germline V gene. After removal of 2 bases from V and 3 bases from J, the junction contained 9 bases not matched to a gene.

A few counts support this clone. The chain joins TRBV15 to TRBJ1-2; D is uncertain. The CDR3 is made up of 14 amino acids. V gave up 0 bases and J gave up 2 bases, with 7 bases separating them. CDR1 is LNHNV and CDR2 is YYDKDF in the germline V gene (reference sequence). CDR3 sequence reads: CATSRDEINYGYTF. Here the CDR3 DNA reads TGTGCCACCAGCAGAGACGAGATCAACTATGGCTACACCTTC.

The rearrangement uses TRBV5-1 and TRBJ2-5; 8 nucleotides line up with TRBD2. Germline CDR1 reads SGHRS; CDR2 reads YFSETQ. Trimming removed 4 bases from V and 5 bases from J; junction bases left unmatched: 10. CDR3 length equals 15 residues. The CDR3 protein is CASSPGTRTSETQYF. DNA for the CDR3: TGCGCCAGCAGCCCGGGGACTAGGACGTCTGAGACCCAGTACTTC.

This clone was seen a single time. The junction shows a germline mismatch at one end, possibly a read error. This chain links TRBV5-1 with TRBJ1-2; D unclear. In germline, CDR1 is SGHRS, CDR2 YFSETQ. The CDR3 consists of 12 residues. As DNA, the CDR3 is TGCGCCAGCACCTCGGACTGGTATGACTACACCTTC. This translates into CASTSDWYDYTF.

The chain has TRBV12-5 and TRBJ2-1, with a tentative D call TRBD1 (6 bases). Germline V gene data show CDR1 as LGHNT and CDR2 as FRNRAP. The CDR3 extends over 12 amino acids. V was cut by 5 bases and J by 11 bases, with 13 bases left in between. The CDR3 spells CASGQGYSQQFF. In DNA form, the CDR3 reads TGTGCTAGTGGTCAGGGGTATTCACAGCAGTTCTTC.

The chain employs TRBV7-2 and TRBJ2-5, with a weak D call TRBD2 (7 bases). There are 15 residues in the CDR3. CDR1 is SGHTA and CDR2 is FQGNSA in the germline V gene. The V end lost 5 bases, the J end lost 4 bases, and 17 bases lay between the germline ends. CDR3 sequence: CASSPRAGAGETQYF. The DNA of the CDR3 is TGTGCCAGCAGCCCTAGGGCGGGGGCAGGAGAGACCCAGTACTTC.

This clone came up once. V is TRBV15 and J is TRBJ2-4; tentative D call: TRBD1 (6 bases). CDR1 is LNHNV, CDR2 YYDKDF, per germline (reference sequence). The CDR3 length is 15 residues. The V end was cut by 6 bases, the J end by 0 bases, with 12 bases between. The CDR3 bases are TGTGCCACCAGACAGACAGGTTTAGCCAAAAACATTCAGTACTTC. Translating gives CATRQTGLAKNIQYF.

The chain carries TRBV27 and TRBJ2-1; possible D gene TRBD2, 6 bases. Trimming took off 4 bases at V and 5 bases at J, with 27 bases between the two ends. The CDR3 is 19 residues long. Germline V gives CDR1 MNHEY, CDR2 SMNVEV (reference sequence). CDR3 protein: CASSSRPGLGRGANNEQFF. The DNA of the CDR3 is TGTGCCAGCAGTTCCCGCCCCGGGCTCGGGAGAGGCGCTAACAATGAGCAGTTCTTC.

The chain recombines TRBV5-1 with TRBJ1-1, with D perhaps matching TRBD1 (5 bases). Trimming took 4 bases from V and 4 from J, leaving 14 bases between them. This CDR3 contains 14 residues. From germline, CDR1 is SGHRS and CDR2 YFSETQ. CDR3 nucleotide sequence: TGCGCCAGCAGCCCCTCCGGGGGAGGCACTGAAGCTTTCTTT. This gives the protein CASSPSGGGTEAFF.

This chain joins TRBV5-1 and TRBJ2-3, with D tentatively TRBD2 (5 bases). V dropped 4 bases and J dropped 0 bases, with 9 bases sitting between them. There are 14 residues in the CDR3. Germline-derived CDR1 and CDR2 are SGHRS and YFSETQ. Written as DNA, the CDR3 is TGCGCCAGCAGCCCCCGGACTAGCACAGATACGCAGTATTTT. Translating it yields CASSPRTSTDTQYF.

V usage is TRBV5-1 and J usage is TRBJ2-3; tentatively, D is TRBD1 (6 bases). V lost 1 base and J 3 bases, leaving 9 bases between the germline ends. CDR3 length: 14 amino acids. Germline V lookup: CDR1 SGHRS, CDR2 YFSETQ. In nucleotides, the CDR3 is TGCGCCAGCAGCTTGTACAGGGCGACAGATACGCAGTATTTT. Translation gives CASSLYRATDTQYF.

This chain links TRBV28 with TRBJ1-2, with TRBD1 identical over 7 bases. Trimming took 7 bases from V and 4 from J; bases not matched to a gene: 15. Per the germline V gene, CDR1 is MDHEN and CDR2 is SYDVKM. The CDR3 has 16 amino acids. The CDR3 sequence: CASIPVRGTDLYGYTF. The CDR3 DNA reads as TGTGCCAGCATTCCTGTACGTGGGACAGACCTCTATGGCTACACCTTC.

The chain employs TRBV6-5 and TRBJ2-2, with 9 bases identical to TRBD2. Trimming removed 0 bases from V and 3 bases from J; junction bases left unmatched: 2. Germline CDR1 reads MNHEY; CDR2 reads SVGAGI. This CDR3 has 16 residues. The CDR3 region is CASSYSSGRYTGELFF. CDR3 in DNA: TGTGCCAGCAGTTACTCGAGCGGGAGGTACACCGGGGAGCTGTTTTTT.

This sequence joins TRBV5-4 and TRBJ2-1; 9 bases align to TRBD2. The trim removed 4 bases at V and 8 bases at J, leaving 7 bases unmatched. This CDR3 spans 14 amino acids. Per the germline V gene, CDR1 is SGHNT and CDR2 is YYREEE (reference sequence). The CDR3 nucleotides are TGTGCCAGCAGCAGACTAGCGGTTACGGATGAGCAGTTCTTC. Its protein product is CASSRLAVTDEQFF.

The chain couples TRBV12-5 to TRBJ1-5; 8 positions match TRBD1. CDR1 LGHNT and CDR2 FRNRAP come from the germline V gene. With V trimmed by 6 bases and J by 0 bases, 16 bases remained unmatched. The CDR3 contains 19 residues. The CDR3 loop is CASGHPGQGGEYSNQPQHF. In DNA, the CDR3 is TGTGCTAGTGGCCATCCCGGACAGGGAGGGGAGTATAGCAATCAGCCCCAGCATTTT.

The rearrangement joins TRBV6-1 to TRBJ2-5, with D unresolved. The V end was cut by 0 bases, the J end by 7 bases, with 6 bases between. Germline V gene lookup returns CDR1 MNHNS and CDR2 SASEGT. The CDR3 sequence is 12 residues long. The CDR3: CASSEAHLTQYF. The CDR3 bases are TGTGCCAGCAGTGAAGCACATTTGACCCAGTACTTC.